This T cell receptor beta chain derives from a study of OX40 agonist ivuxolimab in advanced cancers. Autoimmune disease history or systemic immunosuppression was exclusionary. General observations from the study: In the 0.1 to 3.0 mg/kg range, CD4+ and CD8+ blood T cells had expanded clonally by week 6. The mean number of expanded clones was higher in CD8+ T cells than in CD4+. Clonal expansion in partial responders at 0.1-3.0 mg/kg ranked among the lowest.

The method was immunoSEQ multiplex PCR; TCRdb's version includes in-frame clones alone and lacks a portion of them. Of over 80,000 clones detected, approximately 86% appear once; the ten largest clones hold over 0.65%. In germline, CDR1 is MNHEY, CDR2 SMNVEV (reference sequence). The CDR3 contains 13 residues. The trim removed 6 bases at V and 3 bases at J, leaving 4 bases unmatched. About this clone itself: Its specificity is unknown.

The sample in question was CD4+ or CD8+ T cells sorted from blood, obtained in a trial of the OX40 agonist ivuxolimab. This sequence originates from an adult with an advanced solid tumor such as melanoma, head and neck, liver or kidney cancer. The chain employs TRBV27 and TRBJ2-7; 8 bases agree with TRBD1. CDR3 amino acids: CASRSGGLYEQYF. CDR3 DNA sequence: TGTGCCAGCAGGTCAGGGGGCCTCTACGAGCAGTACTTC.